This T cell receptor beta chain was observed in a study of neoadjuvant anti-PD-1 for oral cavity cancer. Overall study findings and caveats: PBMC Gini-index clonality exceeded responders' in non-responders post-nivolumab.

The CDR3 consists of 15 residues. CDR1 MDHEN and CDR2 SYDVKM come from the germline V gene. The V gene end was trimmed by 7 bases and the J gene end by 4 bases; junction bases not matched to a gene: 9. Libraries were prepared by immunoSEQ multiplex PCR; TCRdb keeps only in-frame clonotypes and omits some of them. The sample lists some 15,000 clones, roughly three fifths occurring once. For this clone: What it binds is unknown.

This chain connects TRBV28 to TRBJ1-5, with TRBD1 identical over 8 bases. The receptor's source is a person aged 40 to 85 with oral cavity squamous cell carcinoma. The source was PBMCs, collected before nivolumab (anti-PD-1) treatment. CDR3 loop: CASNPRQGRNQPQHF. DNA of the CDR3: TGTGCCAGCAACCCCCGACAGGGGCGGAATCAGCCCCAGCATTTT.